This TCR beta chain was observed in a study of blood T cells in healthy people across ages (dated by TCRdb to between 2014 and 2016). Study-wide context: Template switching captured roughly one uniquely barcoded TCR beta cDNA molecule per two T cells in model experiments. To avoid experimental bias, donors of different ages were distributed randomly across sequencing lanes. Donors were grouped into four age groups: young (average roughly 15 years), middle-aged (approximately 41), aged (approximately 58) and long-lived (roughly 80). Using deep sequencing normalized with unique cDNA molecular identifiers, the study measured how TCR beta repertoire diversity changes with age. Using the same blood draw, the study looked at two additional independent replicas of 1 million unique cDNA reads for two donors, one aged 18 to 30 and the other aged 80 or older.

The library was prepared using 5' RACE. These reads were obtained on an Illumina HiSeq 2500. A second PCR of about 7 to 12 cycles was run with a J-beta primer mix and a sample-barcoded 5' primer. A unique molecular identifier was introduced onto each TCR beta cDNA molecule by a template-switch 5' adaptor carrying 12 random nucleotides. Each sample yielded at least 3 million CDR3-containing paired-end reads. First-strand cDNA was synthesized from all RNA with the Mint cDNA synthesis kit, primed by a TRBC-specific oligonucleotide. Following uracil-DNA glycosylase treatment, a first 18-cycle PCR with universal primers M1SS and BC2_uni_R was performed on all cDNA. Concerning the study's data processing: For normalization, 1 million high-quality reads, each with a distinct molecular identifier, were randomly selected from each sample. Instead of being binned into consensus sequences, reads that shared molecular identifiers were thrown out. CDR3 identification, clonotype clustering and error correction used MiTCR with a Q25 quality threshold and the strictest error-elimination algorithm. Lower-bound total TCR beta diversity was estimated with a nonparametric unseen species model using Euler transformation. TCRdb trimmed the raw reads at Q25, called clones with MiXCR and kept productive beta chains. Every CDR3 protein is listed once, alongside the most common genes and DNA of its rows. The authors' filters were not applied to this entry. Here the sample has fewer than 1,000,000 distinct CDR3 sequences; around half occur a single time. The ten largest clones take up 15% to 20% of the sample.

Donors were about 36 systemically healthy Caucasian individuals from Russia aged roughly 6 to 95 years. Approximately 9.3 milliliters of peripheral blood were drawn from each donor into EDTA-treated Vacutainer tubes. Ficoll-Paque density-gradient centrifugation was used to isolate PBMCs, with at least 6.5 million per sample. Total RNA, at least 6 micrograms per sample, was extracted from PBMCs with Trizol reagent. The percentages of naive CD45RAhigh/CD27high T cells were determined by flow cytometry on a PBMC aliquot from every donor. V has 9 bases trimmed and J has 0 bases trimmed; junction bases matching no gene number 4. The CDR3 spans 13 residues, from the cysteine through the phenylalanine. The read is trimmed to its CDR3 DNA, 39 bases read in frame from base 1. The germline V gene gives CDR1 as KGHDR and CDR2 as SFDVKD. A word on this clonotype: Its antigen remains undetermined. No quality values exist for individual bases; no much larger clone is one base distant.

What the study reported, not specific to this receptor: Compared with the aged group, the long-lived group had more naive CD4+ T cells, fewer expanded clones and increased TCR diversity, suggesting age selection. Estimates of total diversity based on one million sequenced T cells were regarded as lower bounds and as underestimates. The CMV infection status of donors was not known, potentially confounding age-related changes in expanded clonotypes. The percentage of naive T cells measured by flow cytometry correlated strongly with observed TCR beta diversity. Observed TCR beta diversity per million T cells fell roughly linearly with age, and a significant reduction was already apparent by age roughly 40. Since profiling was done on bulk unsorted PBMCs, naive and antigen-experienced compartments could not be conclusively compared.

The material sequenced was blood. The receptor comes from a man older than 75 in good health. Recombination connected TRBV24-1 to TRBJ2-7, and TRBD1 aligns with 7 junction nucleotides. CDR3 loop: CATGTVSSYEQYF. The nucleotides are TGTGCCACCGGGACAGTAAGCTCCTACGAGCAGTACTTC.